The 16 T cell receptor beta chains listed next were all sequenced from one sample in a study of blood T cells in healthy people across ages. The use of a sample-barcoded 5' primer and a J-beta primer mix characterized a second PCR of roughly 6 to 11 cycles. TCRdb re-called the 5' RACE reads with MiXCR, one entry per CDR3 protein. The sample carries some 890,000 distinct CDR3 sequences, roughly 28% recorded once. These data were also reused for a study on T cells of mothers and their children.

Sequences were obtained from blood. The receptors come from a woman aged 40 to 50 in good health.

The table lists this clonotype with many counts. The rearrangement links TRBV5-1 to TRBJ2-5, with D unresolved. Germline V gives CDR1 SGHRS, CDR2 YFSETQ. The length of the CDR3 is 13 residues. The V gene lost 5 bases and the J gene lost 4 bases, with 12 bases spanning the gap. DNA for the CDR3: TGCGCCAGCAGGGACCTCGACGGAGAGACCCAGTACTTC. This codes for CASRDLDGETQYF.

This clonotype appeared a few times. V gene TRBV7-9 combines with J gene TRBJ1-2; D gene ambiguous. Germline lookup yields CDR1 SEHNR and CDR2 FQNEAQ (reference sequence). CDR3 size: 14 residues. V was clipped by 5 bases and J by 2 bases, with 12 bases between them. In DNA, the CDR3 is TGTGCCAGCAGCATAAATCCGGCAAACTATGGCTACACCTTC. Translation: CASSINPANYGYTF.

This clonotype was observed a handful of times. V is TRBV7-9 and J is TRBJ2-3, with 8 bases identical to TRBD1. The CDR3 length is 15 residues. CDR1 and CDR2 from the germline V gene are SEHNR and FQNEAQ (reference sequence). V was pared by 3 bases and J by 4 bases, with 6 bases of the junction left unmatched. CDR3 protein: CASSFFGQGSDTQYF. The CDR3 nucleotides are TGTGCCAGCAGCTTCTTTGGACAGGGTTCAGATACGCAGTATTTT.

This clonotype was detected many times. The chain is built from TRBV10-3 and TRBJ2-1, with D maybe TRBD2 (5 bases). CDR3 size: 13 residues. V shed 3 bases and J shed 7 bases, with 10 bases lying between them. CDR1 is ENHRY and CDR2 is SYGVKD in the germline V gene. The chain's CDR3 is CAISDQLANEQFF. CDR3 coding DNA: TGTGCCATCAGTGACCAATTAGCGAATGAGCAGTTCTTC.

V gene TRBV4-2 combines with J gene TRBJ2-5; 11 bases are a match to TRBD2. Looked up from germline, CDR1 is LGHNA and CDR2 is YNFKEQ. The CDR3 loop spans 16 amino acids. Trimming at V came to 0 bases and at J to 5 bases, leaving 5 bases not matched to a gene. CDR3 sequence reads: CASSQEASGGWETQYF. The CDR3 DNA is TGTGCCAGCAGCCAAGAGGCTAGCGGGGGGTGGGAGACCCAGTACTTC.

A few counts support this clonotype. The chain recombines TRBV7-6 with TRBJ2-7, with D possibly being TRBD1 or TRBD2 (5 bases each). Germline assignment: CDR1 SGHVS and CDR2 FNYEAQ. V gave up 0 bases and J gave up 7 bases, with 16 bases separating them. The CDR3 is made up of 15 amino acids. The CDR3 region has the DNA TGTGCCAGCAGCTTAGCGTGGGGACCCAACAATGAGCAGTACTTC. This encodes CASSLAWGPNNEQYF. Variable domain in full (rest from reference TRBV7-6 and TRBJ2-7): GAGVSQSPRYKVTKRGQDVALRCDPISGHVSLYWYRQALGQGPEFLTYFNYEAQQDKSGLPNDRFSAERPEGSISTLTIQRTEQRDSAMYRCASSLAWGPNNEQYFGPGTRLTVT.

The chain has TRBV12-3 or TRBV12-4 and TRBJ2-1; possible D gene TRBD2, 6 bases. There are 22 residues in the CDR3. Trimming pared 3 bases from V and 1 base from J, leaving 31 bases between. CDR3 amino acids: CASSFFELPVTVRGKSYNEQFF. DNA for the CDR3: TGTGCCAGCAGTTTTTTTGAGCTTCCGGTGACAGTTCGGGGGAAATCCTACAATGAGCAGTTCTTC.

A single count supports this clonotype. The CDR3 bases are TGTGCCAGCAGTTTATCTGGTGGGGCAGGGGACTACGAGCAGTACTTC. Translating gives CASSLSGGAGDYEQYF. This rearrangement joins TRBV28 to TRBJ2-7; D might be TRBD1 (6 bases). Looked up from germline, CDR1 is MDHEN and CDR2 is SYDVKM. V was trimmed by 1 base and J by 3 bases, leaving 16 bases between them. CDR3 size: 16 residues.

Notes on this clonotype: A read error is possible here, since a much larger clone lies one base away. This chain uses TRBV6-2 or TRBV6-3 with TRBJ2-3; either TRBD1 or TRBD2 may supply D (5 bases each). Germline CDR1 and CDR2: MNHEY and SVGEGT. This CDR3 is built from 14 residues. The CDR3 DNA sequence: TGTGCCCGCAGTGGGGGAGTCCCCACAGATACGCAGTATTTT. Amino acids: CARSGGVPTDTQYF.

This clonotype appeared a few times. The rearrangement joins TRBV20-1 to TRBJ2-3; tentatively, D is TRBD1 or TRBD2 (5 bases each). Per germline, CDR1 DFQATT and CDR2 SNEGSKA (reference sequence). This CDR3 contains 18 residues. V gave up 3 bases and J gave up 1 base, with 23 bases separating them. The CDR3 region is CSASGELGPRQGTDTQYF. DNA of the CDR3: TGCAGTGCTAGTGGGGAGCTGGGACCACGGCAAGGCACAGATACGCAGTATTTT.

In this sample, this clonotype turned up many times. The V call is TRBV7-9, the J call TRBJ2-2; D remains ambiguous. The CDR3 sequence is 14 residues long. Trimming removed 5 bases from V and 0 bases from J, with 7 bases in between. Germline V gene sequence: CDR1 SEHNR, CDR2 FQNEAQ (reference sequence). CDR3 nucleotide sequence: TGTGCCAGCAGCATACATGCGAACACCGGGGAGCTGTTTTTT. This encodes CASSIHANTGELFF.

This sequence joins TRBV12-3 or TRBV12-4 and TRBJ2-3, with D perhaps TRBD1 (6 bases). The CDR3 totals 14 residues. The V end was cut by 7 bases, the J end by 5 bases, with 16 bases between. Written as DNA, the CDR3 is TGTGCCAGCACCTGGACAGTGGCGGGAGATACGCAGTATTTT. The encoded protein is CASTWTVAGDTQYF.

This chain links TRBV5-1 with TRBJ2-7, with a possible D match to TRBD1 (5 bases). V lost 4 bases to trimming and J lost 7 bases, with 21 bases between them. Germline lookup yields CDR1 SGHRS and CDR2 YFSETQ. This CDR3 has 15 residues. The CDR3 DNA sequence: TGCGCCAGCAGCCTCAGGACAAGTTCCTCTTTGGAGCAGTACTTC. This gives the protein CASSLRTSSSLEQYF.

The chain employs TRBV5-1 and TRBJ2-7; no clear D. The CDR3 runs to 15 residues. The germline V and J ends were trimmed by 4 bases and 1 base, with 15 bases remaining between them. Per germline, CDR1 SGHRS and CDR2 YFSETQ. Here the CDR3 DNA reads TGCGCCAGCAGCCTGAGTAGGTTCCTTTCCTACGAGCAGTACTTC. As protein: CASSLSRFLSYEQYF.

The gene calls are TRBV28 and TRBJ1-1; weak D call: TRBD1 (5 bases). The length of the CDR3 is 13 residues. Trimming removed 8 bases at V and 4 bases at J, with 14 bases between. Germline V gene sequence: CDR1 MDHEN, CDR2 SYDVKM. The CDR3 sequence: CASSPPGFTEAFF. The CDR3 DNA reads TGTGCCAGCTCGCCTCCAGGGTTCACTGAAGCTTTCTTT.

This clonotype was seen more than once but under ten times. This chain connects TRBV12-3 or TRBV12-4 to TRBJ2-4, with D possibly being TRBD2 (7 bases). The end of the DNA aligns better with TRBJ2-5, so the J call may be wrong. The CDR3 sequence is 14 residues long. The CDR3 loop reads CASSQPGGRETQYF. CDR3 nucleotide sequence: TGTGCCAGCAGCCAGCCCGGGGGGCGAGAGACCCAGTACTTC.